Shown below are 15 T cell receptor beta chains from a single sample sequenced in a study of PD-1 blockade in classical Hodgkin lymphoma. Relapse was seen in all patients after autologous stem cell transplantation, and brentuximab vedotin exposure was variable. Repertoires were generated with immunoSEQ multiplex PCR, while TCRdb's copy carries only in-frame clones and drops some. The repertoire holds some 100,000 clones, with around 90% as singletons. The sequencing used peripheral blood mononuclear cells (PBMCs), collected at baseline. These receptors were obtained from a human donor with classical Hodgkin lymphoma.

This sequence joins TRBV6-1 and TRBJ2-1; 9 bases line up with TRBD2. The CDR3 covers 16 residues. CDR1 and CDR2 from the germline V gene are MNHNS and SASEGT. Germline trimming cut 4 bases from V and 6 bases from J; bases unmatched to any gene: 10. The chain's CDR3 is CASSGISGSSFNEQFF. The DNA for the CDR3 is TGTGCCAGCAGTGGTATTAGCGGGAGTAGCTTCAATGAGCAGTTCTTC.

This clone has only one observation. The V and J genes are TRBV2 and TRBJ2-7, with D perhaps assigned TRBD1 or TRBD2 (5 bases each). The germline CDR1 and CDR2 sequences are SNHLY and FYNNEI. This CDR3 is 15 amino acids long. The V gene lost 6 bases and the J gene lost 0 bases, with 15 bases spanning the gap. The CDR3 spells CASRARDGSSYEQYF. For the CDR3, the DNA is TGTGCCAGCAGAGCCCGGGACGGCAGCTCCTACGAGCAGTACTTC.

The chain combines TRBV19 with TRBJ1-5; D is uncertain. With 0 bases removed from V and 5 bases from J, the gap between germline ends came to 8 bases. The CDR3 consists of 14 residues. In germline, CDR1 is LNHDA, CDR2 SQIVND (reference sequence). The DNA of the CDR3 is TGTGCCAGTAGTATAGACTTATTCGATCAGCCCCAGCATTTT. Translating gives CASSIDLFDQPQHF.

The chain employs TRBV5-1 and TRBJ2-2, with D perhaps matching TRBD2 (6 bases). Germline CDR1 reads SGHRS; CDR2 reads YFSETQ. Trimming left V 3 bases short and J 6 bases short, with 18 bases between. The CDR3 length is 16 residues. The CDR3 protein is CASSSWDFGVAGELFF. The CDR3 coding sequence is TGCGCCAGCAGCTCTTGGGACTTTGGGGTAGCCGGGGAGCTGTTTTTT.

The CDR3 DNA reads as TGTGCCTGGAGTGAGGGCGGAAACTACGAGCAGTACTTC. The encoded protein is CAWSEGGNYEQYF. The V and J genes are TRBV30 and TRBJ2-7; D is undetermined. Looked up from germline, CDR1 is GTSNPN and CDR2 is SVGIG (reference sequence). V lost 1 base and J lost 3, with 10 bases in between. The CDR3 contains 13 residues.

The chain recombines TRBV5-4 with TRBJ2-5; D remains unclear. The germline V gene has CDR1 SGHNT and CDR2 YYREEE (reference sequence). Between the trimmed V and J ends, which lost 0 bases and 5 bases, there was a span of 8 bases. The CDR3 has 13 residues. CDR3 in DNA: TGTGCCAGCAGCTTGGATATAAAGGAGACCCAGTACTTC. It is translated as CASSLDIKETQYF. Based on the CDR3 plus reference TRBV5-4 and TRBJ2-5, the full variable domain is ETGVTQSPTHLIKTRGQQVTLRCSSQSGHNTVSWYQQALGQGPQFIFQYYREEENGRGNFPPRFSGLQFPNYSSELNVNALELDDSALYLCASSLDIKETQYFGPGTRLLVL.

The chain couples TRBV7-9 to TRBJ1-4; the D gene is possibly TRBD1 (6 bases). Germline values: CDR1 SEHNR, CDR2 FQNEAQ (reference sequence). Deletions cut 9 bases from V and 6 bases from J, with 14 bases between. The CDR3 totals 13 residues. CDR3 in DNA: TGTGCCAGTAGGGACAACACCGATGAAAAACTGTTTTTT. Protein product: CASRDNTDEKLFF.

This clone was seen a single time. The chain is built from TRBV29-1 and TRBJ2-5, with 8 positions matching TRBD2. Trimming at V came to 4 bases and at J to 2 bases, leaving 3 bases not matched to a gene. The CDR3 loop spans 13 amino acids. Germline V CDR1 and CDR2: SQVTM, ANQGSEA. The CDR3 DNA is TGCAGCGTTGGATCTAGCGGGCAAGAGACCCAGTACTTC. It specifies CSVGSSGQETQYF. The complete variable domain, with remaining parts taken from reference TRBV29-1 and TRBJ2-5, reads SAVISQKPSRDICQRGTSLTIQCQVDSQVTMMFWYRQQPGQSLTLIATANQGSEATYESGFVIDKFPISRPNLTFSTLTVSNMSPEDSSIYLCSVGSSGQETQYFGPGTRLLVL.

This clone has just one count. This sequence joins TRBV7-2 and TRBJ2-1; D uncertain. Trimming took off 5 bases at V and 4 bases at J, with 9 bases between the two ends. This CDR3 has 13 amino acids. Germline V gene sequence: CDR1 SGHTA, CDR2 FQGNSA. The DNA for the CDR3 is TGTGCCAGCAGCCTTGACTCATACAATGAGCAGTTCTTC. Protein sequence: CASSLDSYNEQFF. Combining the CDR3 with reference TRBV7-2 and TRBJ2-1 gives the whole variable domain GAGVSQSPSNKVTEKGKDVELRCDPISGHTALYWYRQSLGQGLEFLIYFQGNSAPDKSGLPSDRFSAERTGGSVSTLTIQRTQQEDSAVYLCASSLDSYNEQFFGPGTRLTVL.

The chain's CDR3 is CASSLTGVGGEQYF. The CDR3 nucleotides read TGTGCCAGCAGTTTAACAGGGGTAGGAGGCGAGCAGTACTTC. The J gene is TRBJ2-7, the V gene TRBV28, with 7 bases lining up with TRBD1. V shed 2 bases and J 6 bases; nucleotides not matched to a gene: 7. Germline values: CDR1 MDHEN, CDR2 SYDVKM. This CDR3 spans 14 amino acids.

The chain carries TRBV27 and TRBJ1-5; 10 bases are a match to TRBD1. The CDR3 runs 15 residues. After removal of 5 bases from V and 5 bases from J, the junction contained 6 bases not matched to a gene. The germline V gene has CDR1 MNHEY and CDR2 SMNVEV (reference sequence). Written as DNA, the CDR3 is TGTGCCAGCAGTGCCCGGACAGGGGGGCATCAGCCCCAGCATTTT. It yields the protein CASSARTGGHQPQHF.

The chain recombines TRBV28 with TRBJ1-5; the D is unclear. V lost 3 bases to trimming and J lost 0 bases, with 9 bases between them. CDR1 is MDHEN and CDR2 is SYDVKM in the germline V gene. The CDR3 runs to 15 residues. The chain's CDR3 is CASSFAGNSNQPQHF. In nucleotides, the CDR3 is TGTGCCAGCAGTTTTGCCGGGAATAGCAATCAGCCCCAGCATTTT.

The rearrangement links TRBV15 to TRBJ2-5; D not resolved. The CDR3 loop spans 13 amino acids. Trimming stripped 1 base from V and 5 bases from J, with 8 bases between. Germline CDR1 is LNHNV and CDR2 is YYDKDF (reference sequence). The CDR3 sequence is CATSRVARETQYF. The DNA for the CDR3 is TGTGCCACCAGCAGAGTCGCCAGGGAGACCCAGTACTTC.

This clone has only one observation. This chain connects TRBV6-5 to TRBJ2-7; a weak D match, TRBD2 (5 bases). Germline V lookup: CDR1 MNHEY, CDR2 SVGAGI. Trimming left V 2 bases short and J 0 bases short, with 14 bases between. The CDR3 consists of 16 residues. The CDR3 DNA is TGTGCCAGCAGTTACGGAGGAGGATCTAGCTCCTACGAGCAGTACTTC. It specifies CASSYGGGSSSYEQYF.

The chain carries TRBV25-1 and TRBJ2-2, with TRBD2 matching over 8 bases. Per germline, CDR1 MGHDK and CDR2 SYGVNS. V shed 4 bases and J 0 bases; nucleotides not matched to a gene: 10. The CDR3 is 18 amino acids. In DNA form, the CDR3 reads TGTGCCAGCAGTGCCACTCCGGTAGCGGGATCGAACACCGGGGAGCTGTTTTTT. Translated: CASSATPVAGSNTGELFF.